These 27 T cell receptor beta chains originate from one sample sequenced in a study of identical twins. MiXCR, run by TCRdb on the 5' RACE reads, gives a single entry per CDR3 protein. The table records approximately 490,000 distinct CDR3 sequences, about a fifth of them present only once. This sample also belongs to another study, concerning yellow fever vaccine responses in identical twins.

The sequenced material came from CD4+ T cells sorted from blood. These receptors all come from a woman aged 18 to 35 in good health.

The chain uses TRBV6-5 and TRBJ2-3; no definite D call. The CDR3 contains 16 residues. Germline loops: CDR1 MNHEY, CDR2 SVGAGI. The germline V and J ends were trimmed by 0 bases and 2 bases, with 12 bases remaining between them. The DNA for the CDR3 is TGTGCCAGCAGTTACTCCTTCGACTGGAACACAGATACGCAGTATTTT. It codes for CASSYSFDWNTDTQYF.

The gene calls are TRBV9 and TRBJ2-2, with D uncertain. The germline V gene has CDR1 SGDLS and CDR2 YYNGEE. Deletions cut 4 bases from V and 7 bases from J, with 14 bases between. This CDR3 spans 14 amino acids. The CDR3 DNA sequence: TGTGCCAGCAGCCCCAGATCCTTTCTCGGGGAGCTGTTTTTT. This translates into CASSPRSFLGELFF.

The DNA of the CDR3 is TGTGCCAGCAGTTTCAGGAAGGGTGTCTCTGGGGCCAACGTCCTGACTTTC. As protein: CASSFRKGVSGANVLTF. V and J are TRBV12-3 or TRBV12-4 and TRBJ2-6; no clear D gene. Trimming stripped 3 bases from V and 0 bases from J, with 12 bases between. There are 17 residues in the CDR3.

This chain uses TRBV20-1 with TRBJ2-7; 10 bases fit TRBD2. Per the germline V gene, CDR1 is DFQATT and CDR2 is SNEGSKA (reference sequence). J gave up 2 bases and V 6 bases, and 4 bases lay outside the gene matches. The CDR3 is made up of 13 amino acids. This CDR3 is CSAQAGGAYEQYF. For the CDR3, the DNA is TGCAGTGCCCAAGCGGGAGGGGCCTACGAGCAGTACTTC.

In this sample, this clonotype turned up a few times. The V gene is TRBV7-9, the J gene TRBJ2-1; weak D call: TRBD1 (6 bases). This CDR3 spans 13 amino acids. V lost 2 bases and J lost 5, with 7 bases in between. CDR1 SEHNR and CDR2 FQNEAQ come from the germline V gene (reference sequence). The CDR3 region is CASSLWDNNEQFF. The CDR3, as DNA: TGTGCCAGCAGCTTATGGGACAACAATGAGCAGTTCTTC.

This clonotype was detected a few times. The chain uses TRBV7-2 and TRBJ2-2; 10 bases are a match to TRBD2. The length of the CDR3 is 15 residues. Trimming at V came to 0 bases and at J to 13 bases, leaving 8 bases not matched to a gene. Germline assignment: CDR1 SGHTA and CDR2 FQGNSA. For the CDR3, the DNA is TGTGCCAGCAGCTTAGCGTCAGCGGGGGGGCCTACGCTGTTTTTT. Amino acids: CASSLASAGGPTLFF.

The gene calls are TRBV10-1 and TRBJ2-7; perhaps TRBD2 as D (6 bases). The CDR3 covers 16 residues. CDR1 and CDR2 from the germline V gene are WNHNN and SYGVQD (reference sequence). V shed 0 bases and J shed 2 bases, with 14 bases lying between them. CDR3 DNA: TGCGCCAGCAGTGAGTCGGGCCTAGCGTTCACCTACGAGCAGTACTTC. Translation gives CASSESGLAFTYEQYF.

The chain employs TRBV12-3 or TRBV12-4 and TRBJ2-5, with TRBD2 matching 8 bases. This CDR3 is 13 amino acids long. Germline trimming cut 7 bases from V and 4 bases from J; bases unmatched to any gene: 5. This CDR3 reads CASIGGGGETQYF. The CDR3 region has the DNA TGTGCCAGCATCGGGGGGGGCGGAGAGACCCAGTACTTC.

This clonotype was seen repeatedly, ten times or more. The chain has TRBV29-1 and TRBJ2-3, with D perhaps TRBD2 (5 bases). The CDR3 spans 12 residues. Trimming took off 6 bases at V and 1 base at J, with 8 bases between the two ends. CDR1 SQVTM and CDR2 ANQGSEA come from the germline V gene. The DNA of the CDR3 is TGCAGCGTCTTTAGCGGCACAGATACGCAGTATTTT. As protein: CSVFSGTDTQYF.

In this sample, this clonotype turned up a few times. The rearrangement links TRBV20-1 to TRBJ1-2; 8 positions match TRBD1. The germline V gene encodes CDR1 DFQATT and CDR2 SNEGSKA (reference sequence). V trimming: 5 bases; J trimming: 3 bases; junction bases outside the gene matches: 8. The CDR3 length is 14 residues. The CDR3 reads CSAGKGQGDYGYTF. The CDR3 region has the DNA TGCAGTGCTGGGAAAGGACAGGGCGACTATGGCTACACCTTC.

This CDR3 reads CASSYRDRDQPQHF. As DNA, the CDR3 is TGCGCCAGCAGCTACCGGGACAGAGATCAGCCCCAGCATTTT. The chain links TRBV5-1 to TRBJ1-5, with 7 positions matching TRBD1. The J segment lost 5 bases and the V segment lost 3 bases, leaving 5 bases of the junction unmatched. CDR3 length: 14 residues. Germline V gene sequence: CDR1 SGHRS, CDR2 YFSETQ. Full variable domain (outside the CDR3, taken from reference TRBV5-1 and TRBJ1-5): KAGVTQTPRYLIKTRGQQVTLSCSPISGHRSVSWYQQTPGQGLQFLFEYFSETQRNKGNFPGRFSGRQFSNSRSEMNVSTLELGDSALYLCASSYRDRDQPQHFGDGTRLSIL.

V and J are TRBV20-1 and TRBJ2-7, with D perhaps matching TRBD2 (7 bases). CDR3 length equals 15 residues. Germline-derived CDR1 and CDR2 are DFQATT and SNEGSKA (reference sequence). V lost 3 bases to trimming and J lost 2 bases, with 17 bases between them. The CDR3: CSARAWGGTTYEQYF. In nucleotides, the CDR3 is TGCAGTGCTAGGGCTTGGGGGGGCACGACCTACGAGCAGTACTTC.

V is TRBV14 and J is TRBJ2-1; the D gene is possibly TRBD1 (6 bases). This CDR3 has 17 residues. Germline V gene data show CDR1 as SGHDN and CDR2 as FVKESK. V lost 0 bases, J lost 1 base, and 13 bases lay in between. This CDR3 is CASSQERVRGSYNEQFF. Here the CDR3 DNA reads TGTGCCAGCAGCCAAGAGAGGGTTAGGGGGTCCTACAATGAGCAGTTCTTC.

The chain is built from TRBV2 and TRBJ2-3; 9 bases are a match to TRBD2. CDR1 is SNHLY and CDR2 is FYNNEI in the germline V gene. The CDR3 is 13 amino acids. The CDR3 reads CALAGALTDTQYF. The CDR3 nucleotides are TGTGCGTTAGCGGGAGCCCTCACAGATACGCAGTATTTT.

This clonotype was seen more than once but under ten times. This chain joins TRBV24-1 and TRBJ2-3, with D perhaps assigned TRBD1 or TRBD2 (5 bases each). Trimming shortened V by 5 bases and J by 1 base, and 12 bases separated the two germline ends. The CDR3 extends over 15 amino acids. CDR1 is KGHDR, CDR2 SFDVKD, per germline. The CDR3 region is CATSGQLGGTDTQYF. The CDR3 DNA reads as TGTGCCACCAGTGGCCAATTGGGGGGCACAGATACGCAGTATTTT.

The chain is built from TRBV25-1 and TRBJ1-1; TRBD1 matches at 9 bases. This CDR3 has 14 amino acids. Germline trimming cut 7 bases from V and 7 bases from J; bases unmatched to any gene: 10. Germline CDR1 reads MGHDK; CDR2 reads SYGVNS. CDR3 coding DNA: TGTGCCAGCAAATCCCTCGGGACAGGGAATGAAGCTTTCTTT. Protein: CASKSLGTGNEAFF.

V usage is TRBV4-1 and J usage is TRBJ2-2, with D possibly TRBD2 on 6 matching bases. CDR3 length: 16 amino acids. The V gene's germline CDR1 is MGHRA and CDR2 YSYEKL. Trimming took 0 bases from V and 3 from J, leaving 11 bases between them. CDR3 bases: TGCGCCAGCAGCCAAGAGGCGGGGCTGGACACCGGGGAGCTGTTTTTT. Residues: CASSQEAGLDTGELFF.

The V call is TRBV2, the J call TRBJ2-3; 8 bases map to TRBD2. CDR3 size: 15 residues. The ends lost 7 bases at V and 2 bases at J; junction bases unmatched: 8. CDR1 is SNHLY and CDR2 is FYNNEI in the germline V gene. Here the CDR3 reads CASTVRGLVTDTQYF. The DNA for the CDR3 is TGTGCCAGCACCGTCAGGGGACTAGTCACAGATACGCAGTATTTT.

The chain couples TRBV12-3 or TRBV12-4 to TRBJ2-1; 10 bases line up with TRBD2. V was pared by 6 bases and J by 9 bases, with 14 bases of the junction left unmatched. CDR3 length: 16 amino acids. In DNA, the CDR3 is TGTGCCAGCAGCCCACTAGCGGGGCTACAACTGGGTGAGCAGTTCTTC. Residues: CASSPLAGLQLGEQFF.

This rearrangement joins TRBV6-6 to TRBJ1-1, with D possibly being TRBD1 (5 bases). With 2 bases removed from V and 6 bases from J, the gap between germline ends came to 7 bases. Per germline, CDR1 MNHNY and CDR2 SVGAGI (reference sequence). The CDR3 sequence is 12 residues long. CDR3 protein: CASSYRGPEAFF. The CDR3 DNA reads TGTGCCAGCAGTTACCGGGGACCTGAAGCTTTCTTT.

V is TRBV20-1 and J is TRBJ1-5; a possible D gene is TRBD1 (5 bases). CDR1 DFQATT and CDR2 SNEGSKA come from the germline V gene (reference sequence). CDR3 length: 16 residues. The V end lost 2 bases, the J end lost 3 bases, and 17 bases lay between the germline ends. CDR3 residues: CSARLPGRSLNQPQHF. In DNA, the CDR3 is TGCAGTGCTAGACTCCCGGGACGCTCCCTCAATCAGCCCCAGCATTTT.

The genes are TRBV6-2 or TRBV6-3 and TRBJ2-7; 8 bases align to TRBD1. The CDR3 consists of 15 residues. V dropped 6 bases and J dropped 0; count of bases not matched to a gene: 7. Germline V lookup: CDR1 MNHEY, CDR2 SVGEGT. DNA for the CDR3: TGTGCCAGCAGGGCGCGGGACAGGCCCTCCTACGAGCAGTACTTC. Translating it yields CASRARDRPSYEQYF.

This clonotype was recorded a few times. The rearrangement joins TRBV20-1 to TRBJ1-6; D remains ambiguous. There are 14 residues in the CDR3. Germline V gives CDR1 DFQATT, CDR2 SNEGSKA (reference sequence). V shed 6 bases and J shed 7 bases, with 16 bases lying between them. Written as DNA, the CDR3 is TGCAGTGCCCTGGGTCGAGACCCAAATTCACCCCTCCACTTT. It codes for CSALGRDPNSPLHF.

A few counts support this clonotype. The chain carries TRBV29-1 and TRBJ1-1; D remains unclear. V was trimmed by 7 bases and J by 1 base, leaving 7 bases between them. Germline V gives CDR1 SQVTM, CDR2 ANQGSEA. The CDR3 has 11 residues. CDR3 DNA sequence: TGCAGCGCCTACGAGAACACTGAAGCTTTCTTT. This codes for CSAYENTEAFF.

This clonotype was recorded a few times. The chain uses TRBV10-2 and TRBJ2-3; TRBD2 agrees at 9 bases. CDR1 and CDR2 from the germline V gene are WSHSY and SAAADI. The CDR3 runs to 15 residues. V dropped 8 bases and J dropped 0; count of bases not matched to a gene: 6. The chain's CDR3 is CASRPLAGSTDTQYF. The DNA for the CDR3 is TGCGCCAGCCGTCCACTAGCGGGCAGCACAGATACGCAGTATTTT.

The chain joins TRBV25-1 to TRBJ2-4; TRBD1 might be the D (5 bases). Trimming left V 2 bases short and J 4 bases short, with 6 bases between. Germline V gene lookup returns CDR1 MGHDK and CDR2 SYGVNS. The CDR3 spans 13 residues. CDR3 DNA sequence: TGTGCCAGCAGTGAAACAGGAAAAAACATTCAGTACTTC. This encodes CASSETGKNIQYF.

CDR3 region: CAISSGSETQYF. CDR3 DNA sequence: TGTGCCATCTCTTCCGGGTCCGAGACCCAGTACTTC. This sequence joins TRBV10-3 and TRBJ2-5; D not certain. There are 12 residues in the CDR3. Germline V lookup: CDR1 ENHRY, CDR2 SYGVKD. The germline V and J ends were trimmed by 8 bases and 5 bases, with 12 bases remaining between them.